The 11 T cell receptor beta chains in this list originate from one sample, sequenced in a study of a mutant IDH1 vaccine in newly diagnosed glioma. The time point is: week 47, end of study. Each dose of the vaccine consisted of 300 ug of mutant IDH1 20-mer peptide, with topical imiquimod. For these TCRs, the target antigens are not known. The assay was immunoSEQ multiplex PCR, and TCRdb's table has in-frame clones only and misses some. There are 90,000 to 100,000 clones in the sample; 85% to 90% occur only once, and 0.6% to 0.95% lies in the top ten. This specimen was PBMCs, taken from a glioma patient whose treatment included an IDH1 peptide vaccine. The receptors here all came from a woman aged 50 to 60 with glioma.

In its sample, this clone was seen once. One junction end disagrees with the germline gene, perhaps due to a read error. The CDR3 sequence is CASSRGREGTDTQYF. The DNA of the CDR3 is TGTGCTAGCAGCCGTGGACGGGAGGGCACAGATACGCAGTATTTT. J is TRBJ2-3 and V is TRBV7-7; TRBD2 matches 7 bases. The CDR3 length is 15 residues. CDR1 and CDR2 from the germline V gene are SSHAT and FNYEAQ (reference sequence).

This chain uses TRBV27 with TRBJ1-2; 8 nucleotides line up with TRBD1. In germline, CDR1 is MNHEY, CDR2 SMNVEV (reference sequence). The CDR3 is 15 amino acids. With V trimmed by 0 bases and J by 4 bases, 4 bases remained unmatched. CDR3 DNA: TGTGCCAGCAGTTTATCCCATACAGGGGGCTATGGCTACACCTTC. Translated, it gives CASSLSHTGGYGYTF.

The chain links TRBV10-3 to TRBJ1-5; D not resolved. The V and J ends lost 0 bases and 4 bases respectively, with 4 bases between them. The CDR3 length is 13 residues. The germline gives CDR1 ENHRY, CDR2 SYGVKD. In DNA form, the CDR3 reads TGTGCCATCAGTGAGTCAGGGAATCAGCCCCAGCATTTT. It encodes CAISESGNQPQHF.

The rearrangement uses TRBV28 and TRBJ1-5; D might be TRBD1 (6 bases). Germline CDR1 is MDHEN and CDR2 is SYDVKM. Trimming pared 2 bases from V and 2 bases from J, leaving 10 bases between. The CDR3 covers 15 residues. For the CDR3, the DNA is TGTGCCAGCAGTTTAACCGGACAGCGCAATCAGCCCCAGCATTTT. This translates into CASSLTGQRNQPQHF.

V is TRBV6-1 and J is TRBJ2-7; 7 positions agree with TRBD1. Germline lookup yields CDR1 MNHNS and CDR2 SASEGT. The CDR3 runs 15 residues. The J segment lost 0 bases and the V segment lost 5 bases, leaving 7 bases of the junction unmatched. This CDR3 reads CASSPSRGSSYEQYF. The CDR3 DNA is TGTGCCAGCAGTCCAAGCAGGGGGAGCTCCTACGAGCAGTACTTC.

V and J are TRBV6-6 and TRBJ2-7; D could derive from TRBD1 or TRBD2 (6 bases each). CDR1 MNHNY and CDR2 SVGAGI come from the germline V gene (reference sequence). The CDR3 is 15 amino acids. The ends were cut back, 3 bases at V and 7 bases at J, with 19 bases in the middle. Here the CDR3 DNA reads TGTGCCAGCAGTTATTCCGGGGGCGGATTGGGTGAGCAGTACTTC. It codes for CASSYSGGGLGEQYF.

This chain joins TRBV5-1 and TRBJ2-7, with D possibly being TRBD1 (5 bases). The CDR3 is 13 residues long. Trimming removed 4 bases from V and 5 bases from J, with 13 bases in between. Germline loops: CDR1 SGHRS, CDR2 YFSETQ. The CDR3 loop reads CASSRTNSNEQYF. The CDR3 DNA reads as TGCGCCAGCAGCCGGACAAATTCGAACGAGCAGTACTTC.

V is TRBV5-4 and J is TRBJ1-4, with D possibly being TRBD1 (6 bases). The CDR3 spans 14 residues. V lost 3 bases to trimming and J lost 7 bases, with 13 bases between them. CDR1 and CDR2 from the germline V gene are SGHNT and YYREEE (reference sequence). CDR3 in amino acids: CASSSRGRAEKLFF. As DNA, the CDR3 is TGTGCCAGCAGCTCCAGGGGAAGGGCTGAAAAACTGTTTTTT.

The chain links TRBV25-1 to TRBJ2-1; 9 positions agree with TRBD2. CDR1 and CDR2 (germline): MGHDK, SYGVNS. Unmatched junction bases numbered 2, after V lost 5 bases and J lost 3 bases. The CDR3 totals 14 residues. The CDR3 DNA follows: TGTGCCAGCAGTCTAGCGGGACTCTACAATGAGCAGTTCTTC. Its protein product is CASSLAGLYNEQFF.

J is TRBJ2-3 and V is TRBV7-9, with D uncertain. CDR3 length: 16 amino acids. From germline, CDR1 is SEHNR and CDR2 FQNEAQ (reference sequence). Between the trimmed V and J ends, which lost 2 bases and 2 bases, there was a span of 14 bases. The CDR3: CASSLSRVRPTDTQYF. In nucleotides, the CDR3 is TGTGCCAGCAGCTTATCTCGGGTCAGACCCACAGATACGCAGTATTTT.

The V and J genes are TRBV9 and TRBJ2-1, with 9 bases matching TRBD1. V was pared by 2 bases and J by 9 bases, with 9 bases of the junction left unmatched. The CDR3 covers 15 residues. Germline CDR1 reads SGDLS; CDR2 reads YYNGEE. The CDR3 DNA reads TGTGCCAGCAGCGTTGGGGACAGGGTAATTGGTGAGCAGTTCTTC. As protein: CASSVGDRVIGEQFF.